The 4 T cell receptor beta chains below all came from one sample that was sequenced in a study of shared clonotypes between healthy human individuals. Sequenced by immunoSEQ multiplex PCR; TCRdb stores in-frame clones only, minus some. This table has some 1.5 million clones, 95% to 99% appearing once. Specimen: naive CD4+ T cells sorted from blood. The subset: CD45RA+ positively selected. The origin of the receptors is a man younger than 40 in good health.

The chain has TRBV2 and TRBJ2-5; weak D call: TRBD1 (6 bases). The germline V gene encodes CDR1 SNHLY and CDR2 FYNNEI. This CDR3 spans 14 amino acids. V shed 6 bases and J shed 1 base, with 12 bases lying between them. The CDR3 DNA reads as TGTGCCAGCAGGGACGACAGGAGCCAAGAGACCCAGTACTTC. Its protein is CASRDDRSQETQYF.

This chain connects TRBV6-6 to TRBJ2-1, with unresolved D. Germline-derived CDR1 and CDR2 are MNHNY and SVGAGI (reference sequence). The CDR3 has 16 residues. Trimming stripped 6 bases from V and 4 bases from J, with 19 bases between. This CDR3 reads CASSILSNREYNEQFF. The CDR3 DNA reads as TGTGCCAGCAGCATACTCTCCAATCGAGAATACAATGAGCAGTTCTTC.

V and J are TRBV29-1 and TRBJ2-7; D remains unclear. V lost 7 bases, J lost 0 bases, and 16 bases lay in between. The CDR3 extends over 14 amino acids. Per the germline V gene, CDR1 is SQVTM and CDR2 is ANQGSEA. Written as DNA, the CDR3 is TGCAGCGAGGCAGGCAGTCGAGACTCCTACGAGCAGTACTTC. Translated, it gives CSEAGSRDSYEQYF.

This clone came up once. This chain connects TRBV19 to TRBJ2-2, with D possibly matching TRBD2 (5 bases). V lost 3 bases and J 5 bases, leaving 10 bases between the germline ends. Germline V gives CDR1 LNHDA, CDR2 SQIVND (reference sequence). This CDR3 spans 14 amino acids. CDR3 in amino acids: CASSIISGTGELFF. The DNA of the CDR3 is TGTGCCAGTAGTATTATTTCGGGGACCGGGGAGCTGTTTTTT.